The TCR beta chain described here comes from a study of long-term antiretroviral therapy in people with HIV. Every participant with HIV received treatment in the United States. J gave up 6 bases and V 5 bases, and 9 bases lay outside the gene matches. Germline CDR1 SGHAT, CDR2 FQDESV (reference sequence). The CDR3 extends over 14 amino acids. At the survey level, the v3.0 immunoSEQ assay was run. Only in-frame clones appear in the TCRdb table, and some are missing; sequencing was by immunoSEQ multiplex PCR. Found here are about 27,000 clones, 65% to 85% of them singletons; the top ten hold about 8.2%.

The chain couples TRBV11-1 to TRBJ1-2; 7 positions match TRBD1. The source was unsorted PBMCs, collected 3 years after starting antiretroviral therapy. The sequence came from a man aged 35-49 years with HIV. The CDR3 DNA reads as TGTGCCAGCAGCGCCCTTTGGACAGGCCATGGCTACACCTTC. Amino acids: CASSALWTGHGYTF.